This T cell receptor (beta chain) was captured in a study of blood T cell repertoires in COVID-19. Sequenced by immunoSEQ multiplex PCR; TCRdb stores in-frame clones only, minus some. The sample yields 250,000 to 300,000 clones, nearly 90% seen once. This sequence originates from a woman in her forties or fifties who had been exposed to COVID-19. The sequencing sample was made of PBMCs or T cells enriched from blood (not recorded which).

This CDR3 is CASSFTSGAAAGELFF. CDR3 nucleotide sequence: TGTGCCAGCAGCTTTACTAGCGGGGCTGCCGCCGGGGAGCTGTTTTTT. J is TRBJ2-2 and V is TRBV5-4; the match to TRBD2 covers 10 bases. Trimming at V came to 2 bases and at J to 6 bases, leaving 7 bases not matched to a gene. Looked up from germline, CDR1 is SGHNT and CDR2 is YYREEE (reference sequence). The CDR3 contains 16 residues. The full variable domain, completed using reference TRBV5-4 and TRBJ2-2, is ETGVTQSPTHLIKTRGQQVTLRCSSQSGHNTVSWYQQALGQGPQFIFQYYREEENGRGNFPPRFSGLQFPNYSSELNVNALELDDSALYLCASSFTSGAAAGELFFGEGSRLTVL.